This T cell receptor (beta chain) was sequenced during a study of TIL therapy for anti-PD-1-resistant metastatic lung cancer. Overall study context: Median tumor mutation burden was more than 1.4 mutations per megabase.

This clone showed up just a few times. Time point in this sample: pre-treatment sample, taken before nivolumab and TIL therapy. Tumor tissue came from excised metastases, mostly pleural nodules or supraclavicular lymph nodes. Tumors were harvested before any PD-1/PD-L1 blockade. Sequencing used immunoSEQ v3. Each library reached around 1.9 million read pairs, or about 4.5-6.5 million at deep level. Produced via immunoSEQ multiplex PCR; TCRdb's table is partial and in-frame only. Of about 2,200 clones listed, roughly 73% are singletons. The CDR3 is made up of 20 amino acids. The germline gives CDR1 SGDLS, CDR2 YYNGEE. J was trimmed by 3 bases and V by 0 bases; bases with no gene match: 13.

This sequence was found in a person aged 25-85 years with non-small cell lung cancer. Some clones in this sample may be carry-over from other donors' samples. The sample here was tumor tissue, taken at baseline. The gene calls are TRBV9 and TRBJ2-5, with 14 positions matching TRBD2. The CDR3 DNA is TGTGCCAGCAGCGTAGCTAGTAGGGGACTAGCGGGAGTAGGGGAAGAGACCCAGTACTTC. This encodes CASSVASRGLAGVGEETQYF.